This T cell receptor beta chain was identified in a study of blood T cells in healthy people across ages. Isolated PBMCs totaled at least 7 million in each sample. The CDR3 loop spans 17 amino acids. The germline gives CDR1 MNHEY, CDR2 SMNVEV (reference sequence). Trimming cost V 6 bases and J 7 bases; bases outside gene matches: 12. A second roughly 7 to 12 cycle PCR used barcoded and J-beta primers. Carrying 12 random nucleotides, a template-switch adaptor labeled each individual cDNA molecule. Every sample produced at least 2.5 million CDR3-containing paired-end reads. TCRdb independently ran MiXCR on the 5' RACE reads; one entry per CDR3 protein. The table shows about 760,000 distinct CDR3 sequences, with 56% occurring only once.

The chain is built from TRBV27 and TRBJ2-1; 13 bases match TRBD2. Sequenced sample: blood. This sequence was found in a man between 40 and 49 years old in good health. This chain's CDR3 is CASSPDDRLAGGNEQFF. CDR3 sequence (DNA): TGTGCCAGCAGCCCCGACGACCGACTAGCGGGAGGAAATGAGCAGTTCTTC.